This T cell receptor beta chain emerged from a study of OX40 agonist ivuxolimab in advanced cancers. On the study more broadly: Antecedent anti-PD-1, anti-PD-L1 or anti-CTLA-4 therapy was permissible, with 30% to 50% having received some.

TCRdb keeps only in-frame clones here, not all; method: immunoSEQ multiplex PCR. This table holds 50,000 to 65,000 clones, about nine tenths found once. The CDR3 runs to 15 residues. Germline V lookup: CDR1 MDHEN, CDR2 SYDVKM. With V trimmed by 6 bases and J by 0 bases, 5 bases remained unmatched. Enrollment shut out patients with autoimmune disease history or systemic immunosuppression. Samples were taken at baseline and on day 1 of cycles 4 and 7. The sample was CD4+ or CD8+ T cells sorted from blood, taken in a trial of the OX40 agonist ivuxolimab. The TCR was taken from an adult with an advanced solid tumor such as melanoma, head and neck, liver or kidney cancer. This sequence joins TRBV28 and TRBJ1-3; TRBD1 aligns across 7 bases. CDR3: CASSPGQLSGNTIYF. CDR3 bases: TGTGCCAGCAGCCCGGGACAGCTCTCTGGAAACACCATATATTTT.